This T cell receptor beta chain was sequenced during a study of control samples from healthy donors and cancer patients. CDR3 length: 14 residues. The germline CDR1 and CDR2 sequences are SEHNR and FQNEAQ (reference sequence). The ends were cut back, 1 base at V and 2 bases at J, with 6 bases in the middle. Data came from immunoSEQ multiplex PCR; TCRdb stores just in-frame clones and leaves some out. Of about 130,000 clones listed, roughly 90% were seen once; the top ten hold roughly 8.8%. The material sequenced was blood. The clonotype originates from a man in his late teens or twenties in good health. This rearrangement joins TRBV7-9 to TRBJ2-4, with D uncertain. The CDR3 sequence: CASSLGATKNIQYF. CDR3 in DNA: TGTGCCAGCAGCTTAGGGGCGACCAAAAACATTCAGTACTTC.